This passage covers 30 T cell receptor beta chains from one sample sequenced in a study of regulatory T cells in long-lasting Graves disease. Time point specified: newly diagnosed GD, antithyroid drugs for less than 3 months. The TCR library was made from RNA extracted from PBMCs. Both iRepertoire HTBI primers and Arm-PCR of CDR3 regions were used to build the TCR beta libraries. One entry per CDR3 protein, called by TCRdb with MiXCR from the multiplex PCR reads. The top ten clones hold around 18% of a sample with hundreds of thousands of distinct CDR3 sequences, 15% to 20% of them seen once. These same records also appear under a second study, on T cells in Graves' hyperthyroidism and ophthalmopathy.

Sequenced material: peripheral blood mononuclear cells (PBMCs), taken at new diagnosis, from a patient treated with antithyroid drugs. These receptors all come from a woman between 25 and 40 years old with Graves disease.

Only a few counts were recorded for this clonotype. J is TRBJ2-1 and V is TRBV7-9; 7 nucleotides agree with TRBD1. The J segment lost 2 bases and the V segment lost 5 bases, leaving 6 bases of the junction unmatched. From germline, CDR1 is SEHNR and CDR2 FQNEAQ (reference sequence). The CDR3 extends over 15 amino acids. CDR3 in DNA: TGTGCCAGCAGCGAGGGACAGTTTCCCTACAATGAGCAGTTCTTC. Its protein product is CASSEGQFPYNEQFF.

Many counts were recorded for this clonotype. CDR3 residues: CASSLGGKVDTQYF. Written as DNA, the CDR3 is TGTGCCAGCAGTTTAGGGGGCAAGGTAGATACGCAGTATTTT. The chain recombines TRBV28 with TRBJ2-3; tentatively, D is TRBD1 (6 bases). The V and J ends lost 2 bases and 5 bases respectively, with 11 bases between them. Germline V CDR1 and CDR2: MDHEN, SYDVKM. The CDR3 length is 14 residues.

This clonotype was detected many times. The rearrangement links TRBV7-2 to TRBJ2-1, with TRBD2 matching over 10 bases. Germline CDR1 and CDR2: SGHTA and FQGNSA. V trimming: 1 base; J trimming: 8 bases; junction bases outside the gene matches: 5. The CDR3 totals 15 residues. Written as DNA, the CDR3 is TGTGCCAGCAGCTTAGTTTTAGCGGGAGGTCATGAGCAGTTCTTC. Amino acids: CASSLVLAGGHEQFF.

DNA for the CDR3: TGTGCCAGCAGCAAAGGACTAGCGGAAAACATTCAGTACTTC. Translating gives CASSKGLAENIQYF. This chain uses TRBV7-2 with TRBJ2-4; 10 bases are a match to TRBD2. Looked up from germline, CDR1 is SGHTA and CDR2 is FQGNSA. The CDR3 extends over 14 amino acids. V was clipped by 5 bases and J by 5 bases; unmatched bases: 3.

This clonotype was recorded a few times. V gene TRBV2 combines with J gene TRBJ2-1; D gene unclear. V lost 7 bases and J 2 bases, leaving 6 bases between the germline ends. CDR3 size: 12 residues. Germline V gene sequence: CDR1 SNHLY, CDR2 FYNNEI. CDR3 sequence: CASKRTYNEQFF. CDR3 bases: TGTGCCAGCAAACGTACCTACAATGAGCAGTTCTTC.

J is TRBJ2-3 and V is TRBV7-3; D is possibly TRBD1 or TRBD2 (6 bases each). Germline lookup yields CDR1 SGHTA and CDR2 FQGTGA. The V and J ends lost 5 bases and 2 bases respectively, with 17 bases between them. The CDR3 is 16 residues long. CDR3: CASSAQGRIPTDTQYF. The CDR3 DNA reads TGTGCCAGCAGCGCGCAGGGGAGGATCCCCACAGATACGCAGTATTTT.

This clonotype turned up a few times. CDR3 nucleotides: TGTGCCAGCAGAAGCCCCCCCCCGGATGAGCAGTTCTTC. Its translation: CASRSPPPDEQFF. V and J are TRBV27 and TRBJ2-1; D is undetermined. The V end was cut by 6 bases, the J end by 8 bases, with 14 bases between. The CDR3 is 13 amino acids. Germline loops: CDR1 MNHEY, CDR2 SMNVEV (reference sequence).

The gene calls are TRBV6-1 and TRBJ2-1, with TRBD2 matching 7 bases. The germline gives CDR1 MNHNS, CDR2 SASEGT. The CDR3 covers 13 residues. V shed 0 bases and J 12 bases; nucleotides not matched to a gene: 5. In nucleotides, the CDR3 is TGTGCCAGCAGTGAAGCGGACCGACTAGCGCAGTTCTTC. Translating gives CASSEADRLAQFF.

This clonotype was recorded once. A much larger clone differs by one base, so this may be a read error. The J gene is TRBJ1-2, the V gene TRBV6-1; D possibly corresponds to TRBD1 (5 bases). Germline V gene lookup returns CDR1 MNHNS and CDR2 SASEGT. The CDR3 contains 15 residues. The V and J ends lost 5 bases and 2 bases respectively, with 15 bases between them. DNA for the CDR3: TGTGCCAGCAGTCCCGGCAGGGTTCAAAACTATGGCTACACCTTC. It is translated as CASSPGRVQNYGYTF.

The J gene is TRBJ2-3, the V gene TRBV4-2, with D maybe TRBD1 (5 bases). This CDR3 is 15 amino acids long. Germline loops: CDR1 LGHNA, CDR2 YNFKEQ. The ends were cut back, 3 bases at V and 2 bases at J, with 12 bases in the middle. The CDR3 here is CASSQDGQNTDTQYF. The CDR3 DNA sequence: TGTGCCAGCAGCCAGGATGGACAAAACACAGATACGCAGTATTTT.

The chain uses TRBV30 and TRBJ1-5; D is uncertain. Per germline, CDR1 GTSNPN and CDR2 SVGIG (reference sequence). The CDR3 runs to 13 residues. V was pared by 3 bases and J by 4 bases, with 10 bases between. The CDR3 region has the DNA TGTGCCTGGAGCCAGTCGGGGAATCAGCCCCAGCATTTT. It translates to CAWSQSGNQPQHF.

V is TRBV19 and J is TRBJ2-1; maybe TRBD2 (6 bases). The germline gives CDR1 LNHDA, CDR2 SQIVND (reference sequence). The CDR3 has 17 amino acids. V was cut by 4 bases and J by 0 bases, with 16 bases left in between. The CDR3 region is CASSSGGAGTSYNEQFF. The CDR3 DNA is TGTGCCAGTAGTAGTGGGGGTGCGGGGACCTCCTACAATGAGCAGTTCTTC.

This chain connects TRBV6-2 or TRBV6-3 to TRBJ2-3; D ambiguous. This CDR3 has 14 residues. V lost 6 bases to trimming and J lost 6 bases, with 16 bases between them. Germline V gene lookup returns CDR1 MNHEY and CDR2 SVGEGT. CDR3 nucleotide sequence: TGTGCCAGCAGCACTTTAGGAGTTACCGATACGCAGTATTTT. Protein sequence: CASSTLGVTDTQYF.

The rearrangement uses TRBV20-1 and TRBJ2-7; D remains unclear. Germline assignment: CDR1 DFQATT and CDR2 SNEGSKA (reference sequence). Trimming removed 3 bases from V and 2 bases from J, with 14 bases in between. There are 14 residues in the CDR3. The CDR3 nucleotides are TGCAGTGCTAGCCCCCAGCGAAACCCCTACGAGCAGTACTTC. This translates into CSASPQRNPYEQYF.

This clonotype was counted ten times or more. The chain uses TRBV12-3 or TRBV12-4 and TRBJ1-5, with 9 positions matching TRBD1. The trim removed 5 bases at V and 5 bases at J, leaving 7 bases unmatched. This CDR3 is 15 amino acids long. In DNA, the CDR3 is TGTGCCAGCAGTAAACCACAGGGGGCGGATCAGCCCCAGCATTTT. Translation: CASSKPQGADQPQHF.

This clonotype was detected ten times or more. The chain recombines TRBV28 with TRBJ2-2; no clear D gene. The V and J ends lost 6 bases and 1 base respectively, with 9 bases between them. The germline V gene has CDR1 MDHEN and CDR2 SYDVKM. This CDR3 is built from 14 residues. CDR3 sequence reads: CASRPTGNTGELFF. The DNA for the CDR3 is TGTGCCAGCAGGCCAACCGGGAACACCGGGGAGCTGTTTTTT.

The genes are TRBV18 and TRBJ2-1, with 10 bases that match TRBD1. The V gene's germline CDR1 is KGHSH and CDR2 LQKENI. CDR3 length: 17 amino acids. The trim removed 2 bases at V and 8 bases at J, leaving 12 bases unmatched. CDR3 sequence (DNA): TGTGCCAGCTCACCAAGTGCCGGGACAGGGGATCCTTATGAGCAGTTCTTC. Translating it yields CASSPSAGTGDPYEQFF.

This clonotype was detected a few times. The rearrangement uses TRBV7-2 and TRBJ1-5; no firm D call. Germline lookup yields CDR1 SGHTA and CDR2 FQGNSA. CDR3 size: 15 residues. V was shortened by 0 bases and J by 2 bases, with 8 bases between the two germline ends. The CDR3 DNA reads TGTGCCAGCAGCTTAGCAGGGTCAGGCAATCAGCCCCAGCATTTT. This codes for CASSLAGSGNQPQHF.

This clonotype has at least ten counts. This rearrangement joins TRBV9 to TRBJ2-3; D is ambiguous. Germline CDR1 and CDR2: SGDLS and YYNGEE. The ends were cut back, 3 bases at V and 0 bases at J, with 11 bases in the middle. The CDR3 spans 15 residues. CDR3 nucleotide sequence: TGTGCCAGCAGCGCCACGACCTCTAGCACAGATACGCAGTATTTT. It specifies CASSATTSSTDTQYF.

This clonotype came up many times. The gene calls are TRBV18 and TRBJ1-5; D is perhaps TRBD1 (6 bases). The CDR3 runs 15 residues. Looked up from germline, CDR1 is KGHSH and CDR2 is LQKENI. V was pared by 2 bases and J by 1 base, with 9 bases between. CDR3 region: CASSPGGLSNQPQHF. The DNA of the CDR3 is TGTGCCAGCTCACCAGGGGGGCTCAGCAATCAGCCCCAGCATTTT. Supplemented by reference TRBV18 and TRBJ1-5, the full variable domain reads NAGVMQNPRHLVRRRGQEARLRCSPMKGHSHVYWYRQLPEEGLKFMVYLQKENIIDESGMPKERFSAEFPKEGPSILRIQQVVRGDSAAYFCASSPGGLSNQPQHFGDGTRLSIL.

This clonotype was detected many times. The chain is built from TRBV2 and TRBJ1-6; the D gene is possibly TRBD1 (5 bases). Germline V lookup: CDR1 SNHLY, CDR2 FYNNEI. This CDR3 comprises 16 residues. V dropped 5 bases and J dropped 4 bases, with 15 bases sitting between them. CDR3 DNA: TGTGCCAGCAGTTCTCGGGGGAGACAATATAATTCACCCCTCCACTTT. This gives the protein CASSSRGRQYNSPLHF.

This clonotype came up a few times. This chain uses TRBV3-1 with TRBJ1-1; 7 nucleotides agree with TRBD1. The germline CDR1 and CDR2 sequences are LGHDT and YNNKEL (reference sequence). The CDR3 contains 18 residues. With V trimmed by 2 bases and J by 4 bases, 16 bases remained unmatched. In DNA form, the CDR3 reads TGTGCCAGCAGCCAACCCCCTCACATTTTACAGGGGATCACTGAAGCTTTCTTT. As protein: CASSQPPHILQGITEAFF.

This clonotype was observed many times. The chain links TRBV7-2 to TRBJ1-1; D unclear. V was cut by 5 bases and J by 0 bases, with 10 bases left in between. This CDR3 is 14 amino acids long. The germline gives CDR1 SGHTA, CDR2 FQGNSA. DNA of the CDR3: TGTGCCAGCAGCCCCGCGTATCTGAACACTGAAGCTTTCTTT. The encoded protein is CASSPAYLNTEAFF.

Note on this clonotype: Given a much more abundant clone one base away, this may be a read error. This sequence joins TRBV18 and TRBJ1-1; the match to TRBD1 covers 7 bases. Per the germline V gene, CDR1 is KGHSH and CDR2 is LQKENI. This CDR3 is built from 12 residues. CDR3 DNA: TGTGCCGGCTCTCCTACAGGGGAGGATGCTTTCTTT. Its translation: CAGSPTGEDAFF.

This clonotype was counted a few times. The genes are TRBV30 and TRBJ1-4; D gene ambiguous. CDR1 and CDR2 from the germline V gene are GTSNPN and SVGIG (reference sequence). Between the trimmed V and J ends, which lost 2 bases and 5 bases, there was a span of 12 bases. CDR3 length: 14 amino acids. The CDR3 protein is CAWSLAGRNEKLFF. The DNA of the CDR3 is TGTGCCTGGAGTCTAGCCGGCCGGAATGAAAAACTGTTTTTT. Drawing the rest from reference TRBV30 and TRBJ1-4, the complete variable domain is SQTIHQWPATLVQPVGSPLSLECTVEGTSNPNLYWYRQAAGRGLQLLFYSVGIGQISSEVPQNLSASRPQDRQFILSSKKLLLSDSGFYLCAWSLAGRNEKLFFGSGTQLSVL.

With regard to this clonotype: A much larger clone lies a single base off, so this may be a read error. The chain recombines TRBV27 with TRBJ2-7; the match to TRBD2 covers 8 bases. This CDR3 has 16 amino acids. Germline assignment: CDR1 MNHEY and CDR2 SMNVEV (reference sequence). CDR3 in DNA: TGTGCCAGCGGTTTATCGGAAAGCGGGAGCTCCTACGAGCAGTACTTC. Its translation is CASGLSESGSSYEQYF.

This clonotype was seen ten or more times. This chain joins TRBV2 and TRBJ1-6; 7 nucleotides agree with TRBD1. Trimming removed 6 bases from V and 0 bases from J; junction bases left unmatched: 8. The CDR3 spans 17 residues. Per the germline V gene, CDR1 is SNHLY and CDR2 is FYNNEI. The CDR3 nucleotides are TGTGCCAGCAGAGGGACAGACTTTAGCTCCTATAATTCACCCCTCCACTTT. Residues: CASRGTDFSSYNSPLHF. The variable domain in full, with the rest retrieved from reference TRBV2 and TRBJ1-6, is EPEVTQTPSHQVTQMGQEVILRCVPISNHLYFYWYRQILGQKVEFLVSFYNNEISEKSEIFDDQFSVERPDGSNFTLKIRSTKLEDSAMYFCASRGTDFSSYNSPLHFGNGTRLTVT.

In its sample, this clonotype was seen many times. The chain has TRBV18 and TRBJ2-1, with a possible D match to TRBD2 (6 bases). Trimming left V 2 bases short and J 7 bases short, with 15 bases between. The CDR3 loop spans 15 amino acids. Germline assignment: CDR1 KGHSH and CDR2 LQKENI. In nucleotides, the CDR3 is TGTGCCAGCTCACCAGCGGGGCCTTCTGGGAATGAGCAGTTCTTC. It yields the protein CASSPAGPSGNEQFF.

This clonotype has ten or more counts. CDR3 amino acids: CASTSRDGSYEQYF. For the CDR3, the DNA is TGTGCCAGCACCTCCCGGGACGGCTCCTACGAGCAGTACTTC. The chain carries TRBV2 and TRBJ2-7; either TRBD1 or TRBD2 may fit D (5 bases each). V lost 7 bases and J lost 0, with 13 bases in between. Germline V CDR1 and CDR2: SNHLY, FYNNEI. CDR3 length equals 14 residues.

This clonotype was recorded a few times. V gene TRBV11-2 combines with J gene TRBJ2-7; 8 bases are a match to TRBD2. The CDR3 runs 15 residues. Germline V lookup: CDR1 SGHAT, CDR2 FQNNGV. With V trimmed by 3 bases and J by 0 bases, 4 bases remained unmatched. CDR3 in amino acids: CASSLPAGVSYEQYF. The CDR3 region has the DNA TGTGCCAGCAGCTTGCCAGCGGGAGTCTCCTACGAGCAGTACTTC.